This is a list of T cell receptor beta chains from one sample in a study of identical twins. In TCRdb, the 5' RACE reads were re-called with MiXCR into one record per CDR3 protein. The data contain more than 400,000 distinct CDR3 sequences, 12% to 15% of them singletons. These data are also associated with another study on yellow fever vaccine responses in identical twins.

Material for sequencing was CD4+ T cells sorted from blood. The origin of the receptors is a woman younger than 35 in good health. Both conserved end residues are part of each CDR3. D genes are given only for firm matches. Clone size, where shown, is once, few, many, or a class for clones that have expanded.

many	TRBV5-1	TRBJ2-1	-	TGCGCCAGCAGCTTACAGACCAACTCCTACAATGAGCAGTTCTTC	CASSLQTNSYNEQFF
-	TRBV29-1	TRBJ2-1	TRBD2	TGCAGCGTTGGTTTTGGGACTAGCGGCTACAATGAGCAGTTCTTC	CSVGFGTSGYNEQFF
-	TRBV6-5	TRBJ1-2	-	TGTGCCAGTAGTTACAGGGCAGGATCGGGTGGCTACACCTTC	CASSYRAGSGGYTF
many	TRBV10-2	TRBJ1-5	-	TGCGCCAGCAGTGAGGGGCAGAGACAGCCCCAGCATTTT	CASSEGQRQPQHF
many	TRBV12-3/TRBV12-4	TRBJ1-1	TRBD1	TGTGCCAGCAGGGGCCCAGGGGGCACTGAAGCTTTCTTT	CASRGPGGTEAFF
-	TRBV10-3	TRBJ1-1	TRBD1	TGTGCCATCAGTGCAAGGGGGCTAATTGAAGCTTTCTTT	CAISARGLIEAFF
-	TRBV14	TRBJ2-2	TRBD1	TGTGCCAGCAGCCAACGCGGTGGGGCAGGGGGAACCGGGGAGCTGTTTTTT	CASSQRGGAGGTGELFF
-	TRBV10-3	TRBJ2-4	-	TGTGCCATCAGTGAGTCGGAGGGTGGATTTTCTGGACAGAAAGAAAACATTCAGTACTTC	CAISESEGGFSGQKENIQYF
-	TRBV5-1	TRBJ1-4	TRBD1	TGCGCCAGCAGCAGACAGGGGGAACCTAATGAAAAACTGTTTTTT	CASSRQGEPNEKLFF
-	TRBV5-1	TRBJ1-4	-	TGCGCCAGCAGCTCGGAGGGGACTAATGAAAAACTGTTTTTT	CASSSEGTNEKLFF
many	TRBV12-3/TRBV12-4	TRBJ2-1	-	TGTGCCAGCAGTCGGGGGTACAATGAGCAGTTCTTC	CASSRGYNEQFF
few	TRBV10-3	TRBJ2-3	-	TGTGCCATCAGCCCGAGTCTCAACACAGATACGCAGTATTTT	CAISPSLNTDTQYF
-	TRBV27	TRBJ1-2	TRBD1	TGTGCCAGCAGTTTACTCGGGACAGGGGGTTATGGCTACACCTTC	CASSLLGTGGYGYTF
few	TRBV5-1	TRBJ2-3	-	TGCGCCAGCAGCTTGGCCCCAAGTGGCACAGATACGCAGTATTTT	CASSLAPSGTDTQYF
-	TRBV2	TRBJ2-3	-	TGTGCCAGCAGCCTAGCCAGGGGTGTAGGGGCGGGCCGGCGGGATACGCAGTATTTT	CASSLARGVGAGRRDTQYF
-	TRBV20-1	TRBJ2-3	TRBD2	TGCAGTGCCGCTAGCGGGAGTAAAAGCACAGATACGCAGTATTTT	CSAASGSKSTDTQYF
-	TRBV5-1	TRBJ2-1	TRBD2	TGCGCCAGCAGCGAAGGACTAGGGGCGAGCAATGAGCAGTTCTTC	CASSEGLGASNEQFF
few	TRBV20-1	TRBJ2-3	TRBD2	TGCAGTGCTCCGCCTGGGACTAGCGGGGGAACAGATACGCAGTATTTT	CSAPPGTSGGTDTQYF
-	TRBV21-1	TRBJ2-1	-	TGTGCCAGCAACGCCCGACTAGCGGGGGGCCATCCGAGCTCCTACAATGAGCAGTTCTTC	CASNARLAGGHPSSYNEQFF
few	TRBV19	TRBJ2-1	-	TGTGCCAGTAGTATTTTGCGGGGCTCCTACAATGAGCAGTTCTTC	CASSILRGSYNEQFF
many	TRBV5-1	TRBJ2-1	TRBD1	TGCGCCAGCAGCGCCCGGGACAGGGTTCGACGAGACAATGAGCAGTTCTTC	CASSARDRVRRDNEQFF
many	TRBV10-1	TRBJ2-2	TRBD1	TGCGCCAGCAGTGACAGGGGGCTCACCGGGGAGCTGTTTTTT	CASSDRGLTGELFF
many	TRBV29-1	TRBJ2-2	-	TGCAGCGTTGACGGTAGCAGGAACACCGGGGAGCTGTTTTTT	CSVDGSRNTGELFF
few	TRBV7-8	TRBJ1-5	-	TGTGCCAGCAGCTTACCCTGGCAGCCCCAGCATTTT	CASSLPWQPQHF
few	TRBV12-3/TRBV12-4	TRBJ2-3	TRBD1	TGTGCCAGCAGGAGACAGGGTGGGGTCGGCACAGATACGCAGTATTTT	CASRRQGGVGTDTQYF
-	TRBV7-9	TRBJ2-1	-	TGTGCCAGCACCGGTACTAGGGATGCCTACAATGAGCAGTTCTTC	CASTGTRDAYNEQFF
-	TRBV2	TRBJ1-5	TRBD1	TGTGCCAGCAGCGGACAGGTTGGCGGCAATCAGCCCCAGCATTTT	CASSGQVGGNQPQHF
-	TRBV12-5	TRBJ2-5	TRBD2	TGTGCTAGTGGCCGTGGGACTAGCGGGACGGAGACCCAGTACTTC	CASGRGTSGTETQYF
-	TRBV5-1	TRBJ2-3	TRBD1	TGCGCCAGCAGCTTGCGTCCGACAGGGTCTAGCACAGATACGCAGTATTTT	CASSLRPTGSSTDTQYF
-	TRBV18	TRBJ2-7	TRBD2	TGTGCCAGCTCACCCCATGTGGGAGGGGACTCCTACGAGCAGTACTTC	CASSPHVGGDSYEQYF
few	TRBV2	TRBJ2-7	TRBD1	TGTGCCAGCAGCTTCTCTCGGACAGGGGTCCACGAGCAGTACTTC	CASSFSRTGVHEQYF
few	TRBV29-1	TRBJ2-5	TRBD1	TGCAGCGTTGAAGGGGACAGGGGGCTTGGGGAGACCCAGTACTTC	CSVEGDRGLGETQYF
-	TRBV12-3/TRBV12-4	TRBJ2-1	-	TGTGCCAGCAGTCCGGCTCTAAGTCTTGAGCAGTTCTTC	CASSPALSLEQFF
many	TRBV15	TRBJ2-4	-	TGTGCCACCAGCAGACTAGGGGAGGCCAAAAACATTCAGTACTTC	CATSRLGEAKNIQYF
few	TRBV6-5	TRBJ2-3	-	TGTGCCAGCAGTTACTCGGGGGTTGGGGGAGCTACGCAGTATTTT	CASSYSGVGGATQYF
many	TRBV7-9	TRBJ2-1	TRBD2	TGTGCCAGCACCGCGGGGGGCAGCTCCTACAATGAGCAGTTCTTC	CASTAGGSSYNEQFF
many	TRBV20-1	TRBJ2-1	TRBD2	TGCAGTGCTAGTCCGGGAGGGTCCTACAATGAGCAGTTCTTC	CSASPGGSYNEQFF
few	TRBV20-1	TRBJ2-1	TRBD2	TGCAGTGCTAGTTCGGGGTGGGGGGGGTCCTACAATGAGCAGTTCTTC	CSASSGWGGSYNEQFF
-	TRBV6-2/TRBV6-3	TRBJ1-5	TRBD1	TGTGCCAGCAGCCCGGGACAGGGGATAAATCAGCCCCAGCATTTT	CASSPGQGINQPQHF